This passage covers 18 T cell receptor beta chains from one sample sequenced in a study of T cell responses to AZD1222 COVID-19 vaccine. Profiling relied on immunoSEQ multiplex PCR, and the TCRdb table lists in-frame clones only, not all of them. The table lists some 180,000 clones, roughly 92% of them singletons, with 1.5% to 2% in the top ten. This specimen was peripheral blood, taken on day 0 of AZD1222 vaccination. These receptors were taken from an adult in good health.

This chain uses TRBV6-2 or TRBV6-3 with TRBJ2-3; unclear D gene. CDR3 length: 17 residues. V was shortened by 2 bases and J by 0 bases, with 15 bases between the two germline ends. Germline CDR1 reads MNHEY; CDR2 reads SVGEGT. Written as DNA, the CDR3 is TGTGCCAGCAGTTACACCCAAGGCATTTCTAGCACAGATACGCAGTATTTT. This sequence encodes CASSYTQGISSTDTQYF.

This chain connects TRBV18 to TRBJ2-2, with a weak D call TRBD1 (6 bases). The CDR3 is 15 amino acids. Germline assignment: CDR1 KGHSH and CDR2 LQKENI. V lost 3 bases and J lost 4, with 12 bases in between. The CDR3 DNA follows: TGTGCCAGCTCACCGGACAGAGGGGGCACCGGGGAGCTGTTTTTT. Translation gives CASSPDRGGTGELFF.

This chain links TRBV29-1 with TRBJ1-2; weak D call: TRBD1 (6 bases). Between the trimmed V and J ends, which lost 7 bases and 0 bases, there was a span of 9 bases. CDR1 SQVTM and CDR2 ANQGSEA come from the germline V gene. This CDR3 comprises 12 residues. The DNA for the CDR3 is TGCAGCGCGAGGGACACTAACTATGGCTACACCTTC. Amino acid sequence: CSARDTNYGYTF.

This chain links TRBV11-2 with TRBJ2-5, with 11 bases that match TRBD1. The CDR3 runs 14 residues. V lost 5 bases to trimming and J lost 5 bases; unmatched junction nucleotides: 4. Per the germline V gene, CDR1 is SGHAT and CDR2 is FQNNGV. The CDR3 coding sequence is TGTGCCAGCAGCCTGGACAGGGGGCAGGAGACCCAGTACTTC. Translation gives CASSLDRGQETQYF.

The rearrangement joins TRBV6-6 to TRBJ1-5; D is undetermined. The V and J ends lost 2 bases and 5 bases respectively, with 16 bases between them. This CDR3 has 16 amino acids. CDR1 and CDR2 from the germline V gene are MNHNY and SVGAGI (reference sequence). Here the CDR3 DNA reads TGTGCCAGCAGTTACCGGTCGTGGGGTTCGGATCAGCCCCAGCATTTT. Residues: CASSYRSWGSDQPQHF.

The CDR3 DNA reads TGCAGCGTGGGGGGGACATGGACCCAGTACTTC. Translation gives CSVGGTWTQYF. The rearrangement uses TRBV29-1 and TRBJ2-5; D might be TRBD2 (7 bases). The ends were cut back, 6 bases at V and 7 bases at J, with 12 bases in the middle. CDR1 and CDR2 from the germline V gene are SQVTM and ANQGSEA. The CDR3 has 11 residues.

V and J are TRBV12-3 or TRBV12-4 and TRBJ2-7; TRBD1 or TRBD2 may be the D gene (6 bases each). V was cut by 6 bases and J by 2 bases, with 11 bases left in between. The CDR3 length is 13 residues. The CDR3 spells CASSWRGAYEQYF. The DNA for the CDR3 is TGTGCCAGCAGCTGGAGGGGGGCCTACGAGCAGTACTTC.

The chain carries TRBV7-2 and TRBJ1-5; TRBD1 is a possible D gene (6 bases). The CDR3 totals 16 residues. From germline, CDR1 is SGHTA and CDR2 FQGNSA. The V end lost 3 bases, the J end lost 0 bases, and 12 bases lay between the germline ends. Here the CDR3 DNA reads TGTGCCAGCAGCTTTTCCGGGACAAATAGCAATCAGCCCCAGCATTTT. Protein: CASSFSGTNSNQPQHF.

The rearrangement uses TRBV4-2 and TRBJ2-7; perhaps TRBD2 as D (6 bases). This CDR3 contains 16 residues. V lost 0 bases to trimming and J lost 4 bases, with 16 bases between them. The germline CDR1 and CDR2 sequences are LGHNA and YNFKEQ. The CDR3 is CASSQDPTGGKYEQYF. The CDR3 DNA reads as TGTGCCAGCAGCCAAGACCCCACTGGGGGGAAGTACGAGCAGTACTTC.

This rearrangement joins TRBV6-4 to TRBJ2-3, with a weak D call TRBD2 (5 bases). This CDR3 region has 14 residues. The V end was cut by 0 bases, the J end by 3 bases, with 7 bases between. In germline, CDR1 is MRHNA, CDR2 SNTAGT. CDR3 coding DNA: TGTGCCAGCAGTGACTCTGGCGGGACAGATACGCAGTATTTT. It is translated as CASSDSGGTDTQYF.

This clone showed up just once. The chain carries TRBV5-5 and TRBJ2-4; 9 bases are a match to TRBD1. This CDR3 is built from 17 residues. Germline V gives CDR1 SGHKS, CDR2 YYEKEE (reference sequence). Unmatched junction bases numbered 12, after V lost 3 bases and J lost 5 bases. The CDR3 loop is CASSSIVGTGFENIQYF. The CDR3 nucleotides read TGTGCCAGCAGCTCTATTGTAGGGACAGGGTTTGAAAACATTCAGTACTTC.

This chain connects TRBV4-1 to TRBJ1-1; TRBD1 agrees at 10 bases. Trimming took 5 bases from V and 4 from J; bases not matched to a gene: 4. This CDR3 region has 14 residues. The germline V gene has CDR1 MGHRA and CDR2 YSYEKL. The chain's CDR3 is CASSTRTGGTEAFF. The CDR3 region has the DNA TGCGCCAGCAGCACTCGGACAGGGGGCACTGAAGCTTTCTTT.

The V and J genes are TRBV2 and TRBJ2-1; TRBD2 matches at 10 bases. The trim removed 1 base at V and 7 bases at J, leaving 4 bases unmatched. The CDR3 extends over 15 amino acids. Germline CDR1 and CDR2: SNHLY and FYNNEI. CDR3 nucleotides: TGTGCCAGCAGTGAAGGGATAGCGGGAGGAAATGAGCAGTTCTTC. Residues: CASSEGIAGGNEQFF.

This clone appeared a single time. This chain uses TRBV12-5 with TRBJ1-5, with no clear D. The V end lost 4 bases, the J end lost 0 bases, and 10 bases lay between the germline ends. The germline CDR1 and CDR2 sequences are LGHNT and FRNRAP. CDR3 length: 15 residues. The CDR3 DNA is TGTGCTAGTGGTTCGAGCTCCTATAGCAATCAGCCCCAGCATTTT. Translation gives CASGSSSYSNQPQHF.

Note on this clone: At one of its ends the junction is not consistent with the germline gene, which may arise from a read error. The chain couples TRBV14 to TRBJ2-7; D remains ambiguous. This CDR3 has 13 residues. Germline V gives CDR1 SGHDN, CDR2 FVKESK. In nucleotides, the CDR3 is TGTGCCAGCAGCCAAGCCTTTTCGGCAGGTTGGAACTTC. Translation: CASSQAFSAGWNF.

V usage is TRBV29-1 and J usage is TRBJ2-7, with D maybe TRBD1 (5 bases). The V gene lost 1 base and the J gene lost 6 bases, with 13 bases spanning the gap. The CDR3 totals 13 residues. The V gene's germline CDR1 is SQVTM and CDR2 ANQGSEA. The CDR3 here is CSVEGRVVSEQYF. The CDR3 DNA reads TGCAGCGTTGAAGGCAGGGTGGTGAGCGAGCAGTACTTC.

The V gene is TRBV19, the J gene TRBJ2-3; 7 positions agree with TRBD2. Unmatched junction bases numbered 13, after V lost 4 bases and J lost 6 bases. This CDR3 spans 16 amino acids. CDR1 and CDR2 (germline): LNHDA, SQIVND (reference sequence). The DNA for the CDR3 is TGTGCCAGTAGTACCCACCCTAGACTAGCAGGGGATACGCAGTATTTT. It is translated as CASSTHPRLAGDTQYF.

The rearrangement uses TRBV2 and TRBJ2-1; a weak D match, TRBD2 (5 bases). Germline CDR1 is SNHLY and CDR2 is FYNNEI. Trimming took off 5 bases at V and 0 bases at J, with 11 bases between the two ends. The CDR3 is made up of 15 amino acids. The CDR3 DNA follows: TGTGCCAGCAGTTTGACTACCAGCTCCTACAATGAGCAGTTCTTC. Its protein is CASSLTTSSYNEQFF.